The 23 T cell receptor beta chains below come from one sample, sequenced in a study of blood T cell repertoires in COVID-19. TCRdb's copy holds only in-frame clones and misses some; the assay was immunoSEQ multiplex PCR. Of fewer than 300,000 clones listed, approximately 84% were seen once; the top ten hold roughly 8.6%. Material for sequencing was peripheral blood. The receptors stem from a human donor in a cohort sampled during active COVID-19.

The chain links TRBV5-1 to TRBJ2-7; TRBD2 matches at 10 bases. Per germline, CDR1 SGHRS and CDR2 YFSETQ. V dropped 4 bases and J dropped 0; count of bases not matched to a gene: 4. This CDR3 has 15 residues. The CDR3 region has the DNA TGCGCCAGCAGCGCCGCTAGCGGGGGCTCCTACGAGCAGTACTTC. It codes for CASSAASGGSYEQYF. Variable domain in full (rest from reference TRBV5-1 and TRBJ2-7): KAGVTQTPRYLIKTRGQQVTLSCSPISGHRSVSWYQQTPGQGLQFLFEYFSETQRNKGNFPGRFSGRQFSNSRSEMNVSTLELGDSALYLCASSAASGGSYEQYFGPGTRLTVT.

This clone was detected only a few times. This chain links TRBV6-5 with TRBJ1-5; maybe TRBD1 (5 bases). The V end was cut by 8 bases, the J end by 3 bases, with 11 bases between. There are 13 residues in the CDR3. The germline CDR1 and CDR2 sequences are MNHEY and SVGAGI. The CDR3 nucleotides are TGTGCCAGCTACCAGGGAAACAATCAGCCCCAGCATTTT. It encodes CASYQGNNQPQHF.

This chain connects TRBV29-1 to TRBJ2-1; 12 bases agree with TRBD2. The germline V gene encodes CDR1 SQVTM and CDR2 ANQGSEA. The length of the CDR3 is 16 residues. Trimming took 4 bases from V and 0 from J; bases not matched to a gene: 4. CDR3 amino acids: CSVGLAGGSSYNEQFF. The CDR3 nucleotides read TGCAGCGTTGGCCTAGCGGGGGGGAGCTCCTACAATGAGCAGTTCTTC.

The CDR3 DNA follows: TGCAGCGTGGGACCCGGGACTAGCCAATACAATGAGCAGTTCTTC. Translated, it gives CSVGPGTSQYNEQFF. The chain carries TRBV29-1 and TRBJ2-1; 9 bases are a match to TRBD2. After removal of 6 bases from V and 4 bases from J, the junction contained 10 bases not matched to a gene. Germline-derived CDR1 and CDR2 are SQVTM and ANQGSEA. The CDR3 contains 15 residues.

This clone was found once. The rearrangement uses TRBV19 and TRBJ1-2, with D maybe TRBD1 (5 bases). CDR1 is LNHDA and CDR2 is SQIVND in the germline V gene (reference sequence). Trimming pared 7 bases from V and 3 bases from J, leaving 18 bases between. This CDR3 region has 15 residues. The CDR3 sequence is CASTRQTSRDYGYTF. Here the CDR3 DNA reads TGTGCCAGTACCCGGCAAACAAGCAGGGACTATGGCTACACCTTC.

This chain connects TRBV3-1 (or the pseudogene TRBV3-2) to TRBJ1-3, with D uncertain. The CDR3 contains 15 residues. Per germline, CDR1 LGHDT and CDR2 YNNKEL (reference sequence). The V gene lost 3 bases and the J gene lost 4 bases, with 13 bases spanning the gap. CDR3 bases: TGTGCCAGCAGCCATATTACTTCTGCGGGAAACACCATATATTTT. This codes for CASSHITSAGNTIYF.

The V call is TRBV6-5, the J call TRBJ1-1, with unresolved D. The V and J ends lost 2 bases and 0 bases respectively, with 7 bases between them. Per germline, CDR1 MNHEY and CDR2 SVGAGI. There are 14 residues in the CDR3. The CDR3 loop is CASSYGHLNTEAFF. The DNA of the CDR3 is TGTGCCAGCAGTTACGGGCATTTGAACACTGAAGCTTTCTTT.

The CDR3 loop is CASTTQGSVSYEQYF. The CDR3, as DNA: TGTGCCAGCACAACACAGGGGTCGGTCTCCTACGAGCAGTACTTC. The chain carries TRBV11-2 and TRBJ2-7; 7 bases fit TRBD1. J lost 0 bases, V lost 7 bases, and 9 bases had no gene match. Germline lookup yields CDR1 SGHAT and CDR2 FQNNGV. The CDR3 is made up of 15 amino acids.

The gene calls are TRBV7-8 and TRBJ1-3; D not resolved. The CDR3 covers 12 residues. V lost 2 bases and J 8 bases, leaving 7 bases between the germline ends. The germline CDR1 and CDR2 sequences are SGHVS and FQNEAQ. The CDR3 here is CASSLPGDTIYF. CDR3 in DNA: TGTGCCAGCAGCTTACCCGGGGACACCATATATTTT.

The chain recombines TRBV29-1 with TRBJ1-5; 7 bases are a match to TRBD1. Germline CDR1 reads SQVTM; CDR2 reads ANQGSEA. This CDR3 spans 13 amino acids. Germline trimming cut 6 bases from V and 2 bases from J; bases unmatched to any gene: 4. The CDR3 protein is CSVVTGGNQPQHF. As DNA, the CDR3 is TGCAGCGTGGTCACAGGGGGCAATCAGCCCCAGCATTTT.

This sequence joins TRBV5-1 and TRBJ2-1; 10 positions agree with TRBD2. Germline CDR1 and CDR2: SGHRS and YFSETQ. Germline trimming cut 4 bases from V and 4 bases from J; bases unmatched to any gene: 2. The CDR3 covers 14 residues. CDR3 sequence (DNA): TGCGCCAGCAGCAGGACTAGCGGTTACAATGAGCAGTTCTTC. Translated: CASSRTSGYNEQFF.

Comment on this clone: The junction shows a germline mismatch at one end, possibly a read error. This chain connects TRBV3-1 (or the pseudogene TRBV3-2) to TRBJ2-3, with TRBD1 matching 7 bases. Germline V lookup: CDR1 LGHDT, CDR2 YNNKEL (reference sequence). CDR3 length equals 13 residues. For the CDR3, the DNA is TGTGCCAGCAGCCCCCGCCGAGACAGGGCCCCAGTTTTT. This sequence encodes CASSPRRDRAPVF.

J is TRBJ1-1 and V is TRBV2; possibly TRBD1 for D (6 bases). The germline gives CDR1 SNHLY, CDR2 FYNNEI. Trimming took 2 bases from V and 5 from J, leaving 18 bases between them. This CDR3 has 16 amino acids. The CDR3 bases are TGTGCCAGCAGTGAACAATGGGCCGGGAGGGGGACTGAAGCTTTCTTT. Residues: CASSEQWAGRGTEAFF.

The chain uses TRBV2 and TRBJ2-7; 7 bases agree with TRBD2. CDR3 length: 15 amino acids. J was trimmed by 6 bases and V by 10 bases; bases with no gene match: 18. Looked up from germline, CDR1 is SNHLY and CDR2 is FYNNEI. This CDR3 is CATVRSLGEGGEQYF. DNA for the CDR3: TGTGCCACAGTAAGGTCTTTGGGGGAGGGAGGCGAGCAGTACTTC.

This sequence joins TRBV11-2 and TRBJ2-7; the D gene is possibly TRBD2 (6 bases). There are 14 residues in the CDR3. V was shortened by 4 bases and J by 5 bases, with 15 bases between the two germline ends. Germline V gene lookup returns CDR1 SGHAT and CDR2 FQNNGV. CDR3 amino acids: CASSSPRRGHEQYF. The CDR3 DNA follows: TGTGCCAGCAGCTCCCCCAGGAGGGGTCACGAGCAGTACTTC.

V is TRBV7-8 and J is TRBJ2-7; 7 bases align to TRBD2. J gave up 3 bases and V 3 bases, and 8 bases lay outside the gene matches. The CDR3 extends over 15 amino acids. Germline CDR1 SGHVS, CDR2 FQNEAQ. The CDR3 protein is CASSFIPSGDYEQYF. The CDR3 coding sequence is TGTGCCAGCAGCTTTATCCCGAGCGGGGACTACGAGCAGTACTTC.

The V call is TRBV2, the J call TRBJ2-4; perhaps TRBD1 as D (7 bases). V lost 11 bases, J lost 0 bases, and 17 bases lay in between. Per germline, CDR1 SNHLY and CDR2 FYNNEI. This CDR3 is 15 amino acids long. CDR3 residues: CAGGTEILAKNIQYF. CDR3 in DNA: TGTGCCGGGGGGACAGAGATATTAGCCAAAAACATTCAGTACTTC.

The chain joins TRBV19 to TRBJ1-5, with D perhaps matching TRBD1 (5 bases). V was clipped by 6 bases and J by 1 base, with 13 bases between them. Germline assignment: CDR1 LNHDA and CDR2 SQIVND (reference sequence). This CDR3 has 15 amino acids. In DNA form, the CDR3 reads TGTGCCAGTAGCCTGGGGCAGGGAAGCAATCAGCCCCAGCATTTT. Translation gives CASSLGQGSNQPQHF.

The chain employs TRBV4-2 and TRBJ1-1; D call uncertain. The CDR3 loop spans 11 amino acids. CDR1 LGHNA and CDR2 YNFKEQ come from the germline V gene. Trimming removed 2 bases from V and 6 bases from J, with 4 bases in between. The CDR3 loop is CASSQWPEAFF. The CDR3 DNA reads TGTGCCAGCAGCCAATGGCCTGAAGCTTTCTTT.

The V and J genes are TRBV9 and TRBJ2-1; D uncertain. Germline assignment: CDR1 SGDLS and CDR2 YYNGEE. CDR3 size: 14 residues. Trimming stripped 3 bases from V and 6 bases from J, with 13 bases between. CDR3 sequence (DNA): TGTGCCAGCAGCGCCCGCCCTCTCGGCAATGAGCAGTTCTTC. Translated: CASSARPLGNEQFF.

The chain carries TRBV6-6 and TRBJ1-1; D not resolved. CDR1 and CDR2 from the germline V gene are MNHNY and SVGAGI (reference sequence). The CDR3 has 12 residues. Trimming took 7 bases from V and 4 from J, leaving 10 bases between them. Written as DNA, the CDR3 is TGTGCCAGCACACAAACAAGCACTGAAGCTTTCTTT. Residues: CASTQTSTEAFF.

V is TRBV19 and J is TRBJ2-5; D gene uncertain. Trimming cost V 1 base and J 5 bases, with 8 bases left between them. CDR1 LNHDA and CDR2 SQIVND come from the germline V gene (reference sequence). The CDR3 loop spans 13 amino acids. The CDR3: CASSIAPRETQYF. CDR3 nucleotide sequence: TGTGCCAGTAGTATAGCCCCGAGGGAGACCCAGTACTTC.

The chain recombines TRBV5-1 with TRBJ1-1; 8 nucleotides agree with TRBD1. The CDR3 totals 18 residues. Per the germline V gene, CDR1 is SGHRS and CDR2 is YFSETQ. V dropped 3 bases and J dropped 0; count of bases not matched to a gene: 13. The CDR3 DNA sequence: TGCGCCAGCAGCTCCCTACCCGGGACAGGATCCATGAACACTGAAGCTTTCTTT. Its translation is CASSSLPGTGSMNTEAFF.